This record concerns one T cell receptor beta chain sequence. What it binds is unknown. Libraries were prepared by immunoSEQ multiplex PCR; TCRdb keeps only in-frame clonotypes and omits some of them. Here the sample spans over 100,000 clones, around 90% being singletons. Per the germline V gene, CDR1 is SGHRS and CDR2 is YFSETQ. This CDR3 is 15 amino acids long. The trim removed 4 bases at V and 1 base at J, leaving 5 bases unmatched. These data are taken from a study of siplizumab effects on memory and regulatory T cells. Study-wide results and caveats: An assignable phenotype, naive or memory, was missing from roughly 80-95% of proliferating CD4+ or CD8+ clones. Naive T cells appeared more diverse than memory cells and seemed to be major alloresponse contributors.

Sequencing was carried out using CD4+ T cells sorted from blood. This receptor was obtained from a human donor in good health. V is TRBV5-1 and J is TRBJ2-7, with 10 bases that match TRBD2. The chain's CDR3 is CASSPIAGGSYEQYF. In DNA form, the CDR3 reads TGCGCCAGCAGCCCAATAGCGGGAGGTTCCTACGAGCAGTACTTC.